Included here is one T cell receptor (beta chain) sequence, with context. Its antigen is unknown. The data originate from a study of T cell responses to AZD1222 COVID-19 vaccine. This table comes from immunoSEQ multiplex PCR, and its TCRdb copy is limited to in-frame clones, with some not included. The sample has about 180,000 clones; roughly 91% are singletons. Findings and limits, study-wide: Baseline testing showed seropositivity in only six or seven AZD1222 recipients. An increase in Spike-specific TCR breadth and depth was observed after two AZD1222 doses. Along spike, vaccine-associated CD4 TCRs were found throughout, with dominance at 160-218 and 743-854. It should be noted that donors were predominantly white British and more often female, and clonal diversity was possibly underestimated.

Germline V lookup: CDR1 SGHDT, CDR2 YYEEEE. The CDR3 has 14 residues. Between the trimmed V and J ends, which lost 0 bases and 0 bases, there was a span of 7 bases. This specimen consisted of peripheral blood, obtained 28 days after the second dose of the MenACWY control vaccine. The V and J genes are TRBV5-6 and TRBJ2-7; D is perhaps TRBD1 (6 bases). The clonotype was recovered from an adult who received the MenACWY meningococcal vaccine as a control. CDR3 in amino acids: CASSLGTVSYEQYF. CDR3 bases: TGTGCCAGCAGCTTGGGGACAGTCTCCTACGAGCAGTACTTC. Variable domain in full (rest from reference TRBV5-6 and TRBJ2-7): DAGVTQSPTHLIKTRGQQVTLRCSPKSGHDTVSWYQQALGQGPQFIFQYYEEEERQRGNFPDRFSGHQFPNYSSELNVNALLLGDSALYLCASSLGTVSYEQYFGPGTRLTVT.